This T cell receptor beta chain was recovered during a study of OX40 agonist ivuxolimab in advanced cancers. Study information: Averaging roughly 60 years in age, with a range of roughly 20 to 90, the cohort was 65% to 85% male.

To note about this clone: What it binds is not known.

Clones were sequenced by immunoSEQ multiplex PCR, and TCRdb holds only the in-frame ones, with some missing. This repertoire shows tens of thousands of clones, 87% found once; its top ten account for under 2%. Study conclusions and caveats: Mean expanded clone counts were higher in CD8+ than CD4+ T cells.

V lost 5 bases and J 4 bases, leaving 11 bases between the germline ends. Germline assignment: CDR1 SGHAT and CDR2 FQNNGV. The CDR3 has 14 residues. The chain uses TRBV11-2 and TRBJ1-4; no clear D. Sequenced material: CD4+ or CD8+ T cells sorted from blood, taken in a trial of the OX40 agonist ivuxolimab. The TCR comes from an adult with an advanced solid tumor such as melanoma, head and neck, liver or kidney cancer. The CDR3 is CASSQPEYNEKLFF. The DNA of the CDR3 is TGTGCCAGCAGCCAACCGGAATATAATGAAAAACTGTTTTTT.